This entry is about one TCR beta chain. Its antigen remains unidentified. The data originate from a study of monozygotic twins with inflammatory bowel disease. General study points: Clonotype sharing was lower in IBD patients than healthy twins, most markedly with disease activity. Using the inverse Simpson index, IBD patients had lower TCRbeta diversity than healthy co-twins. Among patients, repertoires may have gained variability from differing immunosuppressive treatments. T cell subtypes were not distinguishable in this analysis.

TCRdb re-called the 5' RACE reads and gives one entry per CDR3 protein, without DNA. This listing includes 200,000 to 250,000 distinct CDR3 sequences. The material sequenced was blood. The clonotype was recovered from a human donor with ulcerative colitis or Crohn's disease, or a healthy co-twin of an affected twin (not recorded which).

The CDR3 sequence: CSARSGDREAVNEQFF. The chain combines TRBV20-1 with TRBJ2-1; absent DNA, TCRdb's TRBD1 call cannot be checked. CDR3 length: 16 amino acids. Germline V gene sequence: CDR1 DFQATT, CDR2 SNEGSKA (reference sequence).